These T cell receptor beta chains were read from a single sample in a study of blood T cells in healthy people across ages. TCRdb used MiXCR to reprocess the 5' RACE reads, holding one entry per CDR3 protein. The data contain 850,000 to 1,000,000 distinct CDR3 sequences, 51% of them seen just once; the ten biggest clones take up 20% to 25%. The sequencing sample was made of blood. The receptors originated from a woman aged 60-75 years in good health. CDR3s include the opening cysteine and the closing phenylalanine or tryptophan. D genes are given only for firm matches. Size is omitted from some rows. Given values are once, few, many or a class for expanded clones.

J,D,size,V,CDR3,DNA
TRBJ2-1,.,.,TRBV12-5,CASGNPGDEQFF,TGTGCTAGTGGCAACCCAGGGGATGAGCAGTTCTTC
TRBJ2-7,.,few,TRBV7-2,CASSLAGGGLYEQYF,TGTGCCAGCAGCTTAGCAGGGGGTGGGCTCTACGAGCAGTACTTC
TRBJ2-1,.,few,TRBV7-2,CASSLAVTYNEQFF,TGTGCCAGCAGCTTAGCGGTTACTTACAATGAGCAGTTCTTC
TRBJ2-7,.,few,TRBV20-1,CSTTYGLSTYEQYF,TGCAGTACTACTTATGGACTATCCACCTACGAGCAGTACTTC
TRBJ2-3,TRBD2,.,TRBV7-2,CASSLTSSGRGTDTQYF,TGTGCCAGCAGCTTGACTTCTAGCGGGAGGGGGACAGATACGCAGTATTTT
TRBJ2-3,.,.,TRBV20-1,CSPDTQYF,TGCAGCCCGGATACGCAGTATTTT
TRBJ2-2,TRBD1,.,TRBV18,CASSPSTGALNTGELFF,TGTGCCAGCTCACCATCAACAGGGGCTTTGAACACCGGGGAGCTGTTTTTT
TRBJ2-7,TRBD2,.,TRBV7-2,CASSLVLAGSLPREQYF,TGTGCCAGCAGCTTAGTACTAGCGGGGAGTCTCCCTCGCGAGCAGTACTTC
TRBJ2-3,TRBD2,.,TRBV4-3,CASSQFFGTSGYTDTQYF,TGCGCCAGCAGCCAATTTTTCGGGACTAGCGGATACACAGATACGCAGTATTTT
TRBJ2-7,TRBD2,.,TRBV24-1,CATSQGLGSREQYF,TGTGCCACCTCTCAGGGACTAGGGTCGCGCGAGCAGTACTTC
TRBJ2-3,TRBD1,.,TRBV25-1,CASSPGLDRGYTQYF,TGTGCCAGCAGCCCCGGGCTGGACAGGGGGTATACGCAGTATTTT
TRBJ1-5,TRBD1,many,TRBV12-3/TRBV12-4,CASSRTGGQPQHF,TGTGCCAGCAGTCGGACAGGGGGTCAGCCCCAGCATTTT
TRBJ1-6,.,few,TRBV10-3,CAIGQRGDGVNSPLHF,TGTGCCATCGGGCAAAGGGGTGATGGGGTTAATTCACCCCTCCACTTT
TRBJ1-1,TRBD1,.,TRBV20-1,CSARHTGGAGAFF,TGCAGTGCTAGACACACAGGGGGCGCAGGGGCTTTCTTT
TRBJ2-7,TRBD2,few,TRBV20-1,CSAPSGLAGYEQYF,TGCAGTGCTCCCTCGGGACTAGCGGGTTACGAGCAGTACTTC
TRBJ2-7,TRBD2,few,TRBV6-2/TRBV6-3,CASSYPTSEGYEQYF,TGTGCCAGCAGTTACCCAACTAGCGAGGGCTACGAGCAGTACTTC
TRBJ2-1,.,few,TRBV20-1,CSARDQGGWYNEQFF,TGCAGTGCTAGAGATCAGGGGGGATGGTACAATGAGCAGTTCTTC
TRBJ2-7,.,few,TRBV6-2/TRBV6-3,CASSARSGEQYF,TGTGCCAGCAGCGCCCGGTCCGGCGAGCAGTACTTC
TRBJ1-4,TRBD1,.,TRBV6-6,CASRATGATNEKLFF,TGTGCCAGCAGGGCGACAGGGGCAACTAATGAAAAACTGTTTTTT
TRBJ2-3,.,.,TRBV28,CASSPGPRRQYF,TGTGCCAGCAGCCCCGGTCCTCGAAGGCAGTATTTT
TRBJ2-5,TRBD2,few,TRBV20-1,CSARDTGGKETQYF,TGCAGTGCTAGAGATACGGGGGGGAAAGAGACCCAGTACTTC
TRBJ2-5,.,few,TRBV11-2,CASSHTALWYRVPLGQYF,TGTGCCAGCAGCCACACGGCCCTTTGGTACAGGGTTCCTTTGGGGCAGTACTTC
TRBJ1-1,TRBD1,few,TRBV13,CASSLAQGLNTEAFF,TGTGCCAGCAGCTTAGCACAGGGGCTGAACACTGAAGCTTTCTTT
TRBJ2-5,TRBD2,.,TRBV7-2,CASSLDPGGHNEQYF,TGTGCCAGCAGCTTAGATCCGGGAGGACACAATGAGCAGTACTTC
TRBJ1-1,.,.,TRBV10-3,CAVMPSGVNTEAFF,TGTGCCGTCATGCCGTCGGGGGTGAACACTGAAGCTTTCTTT
TRBJ2-7,TRBD1,few,TRBV20-1,CSAGRQGLIEQYF,TGCAGTGCTGGCCGACAGGGGTTGATTGAGCAGTACTTC
TRBJ1-2,.,few,TRBV7-2,CASSSYGESGYTF,TGTGCCAGCAGCTCCTATGGGGAAAGCGGCTACACCTTC
TRBJ1-4,.,.,TRBV7-2,CASTTARTNEKLFF,TGTGCCAGCACCACCGCGAGGACTAATGAAAAACTGTTTTTT
TRBJ2-7,.,many,TRBV29-1,CSVTTGTYEQYF,TGCAGCGTTACTACAGGGACCTACGAGCAGTACTTC
TRBJ2-7,.,few,TRBV11-2,CASSLDATSYEQYF,TGTGCCAGCAGCTTAGATGCGACCTCCTACGAGCAGTACTTC
TRBJ1-2,.,few,TRBV6-6,CASRRTENYGYTF,TGTGCCAGCAGGCGAACTGAGAACTATGGCTACACCTTC
TRBJ1-2,.,.,TRBV18,CANSRQGNYGYTF,TGTGCCAACTCACGGCAGGGAAACTATGGCTACACCTTC
TRBJ2-3,.,.,TRBV6-1,CASSPLTGHTDTQYF,TGTGCCAGCAGCCCATTGACAGGCCACACAGATACGCAGTATTTT
TRBJ1-2,TRBD1,few,TRBV20-1,CSAPSKGQGRGYTF,TGCAGTGCTCCCTCTAAAGGACAGGGCCGGGGCTACACCTTC
TRBJ2-2,TRBD2,.,TRBV27,CASKRPGLAGSGELFF,TGTGCCAGCAAGAGGCCGGGACTAGCGGGATCCGGGGAGCTGTTTTTT
TRBJ2-5,.,.,TRBV6-2/TRBV6-3,CASSYHLKQGLSETQYF,TGTGCCAGCAGTTACCACCTCAAACAGGGTCTTTCGGAGACCCAGTACTTC
TRBJ2-7,.,.,TRBV6-5,CASSYVTTSREAQYF,TGTGCCAGCAGTTACGTGACTACCTCTAGAGAGGCCCAGTACTTC
TRBJ2-1,TRBD1,few,TRBV20-1,CSARDRPNNEQFF,TGCAGTGCTCGGGACAGACCCAACAATGAGCAGTTCTTC
TRBJ1-4,.,few,TRBV29-1,CSVEDRRGAVPEKLFF,TGCAGCGTTGAAGATCGGCGGGGCGCCGTGCCCGAAAAACTGTTTTTT
TRBJ2-1,TRBD1,.,TRBV5-1,CASSPGTGMSNEQFF,TGCGCCAGCAGCCCCGGGACAGGGATGAGCAATGAGCAGTTCTTC
TRBJ2-1,.,.,TRBV25-1,CAIGGRGGNEQFF,TGTGCCATCGGGGGGCGAGGGGGCAATGAGCAGTTCTTC
TRBJ2-3,.,few,TRBV15,CATSRRSVSARIHTDTQYF,TGTGCCACCAGCCGGCGTAGCGTATCCGCCCGAATCCACACAGATACGCAGTATTTT
TRBJ2-5,.,few,TRBV4-1,CASSRVLLETQYF,TGCGCCAGCAGCCGGGTACTATTAGAGACCCAGTACTTC
TRBJ2-6,.,.,TRBV11-1,CASTVRFSGANVLTF,TGTGCCAGCACCGTGAGGTTCTCTGGGGCCAACGTCCTGACTTTC
TRBJ2-6,.,.,TRBV7-2,CASSSESSGANVLTF,TGTGCCAGCAGCTCTGAGAGCTCTGGGGCCAACGTCCTGACTTTC
TRBJ2-7,.,.,TRBV4-2,CASSQDAAGGTYEQYF,TGTGCCAGCAGCCAAGATGCGGCAGGGGGGACCTACGAGCAGTACTTC
TRBJ2-1,.,.,TRBV7-2,CASSLEGPVYYNEQFF,TGTGCCAGCAGCTTGGAGGGCCCGGTGTACTACAATGAGCAGTTCTTC